Listed here is a single T cell receptor beta chain. What it recognizes is unknown. This sample is part of a study of CD8 T cells in ankylosing spondylitis. General observations from the study: Enrichment of disease-linked clones was reportedly significant in matched ankylosing spondylitis synovial fluid.

As the method for making TCR beta libraries, quantitative 5'-RACE with molecular barcodes was used. In TCRdb, the 5' RACE reads were re-called with MiXCR into one record per CDR3 protein. The sample contains 150,000 to 200,000 distinct CDR3 sequences, approximately 20% of which appear only once. Trimming at V came to 7 bases and at J to 0 bases, leaving 7 bases not matched to a gene. The CDR3 totals 15 residues. The V gene is TRBV12-3 or TRBV12-4, the J gene TRBJ2-3; 7 bases fit TRBD2. The specimen sequenced was blood, either unsorted or a sorted T cell fraction (not recorded which). This sequence originates from a male donor with ankylosing spondylitis or in good health (not recorded which). The DNA of the CDR3 is TGTGCCAGCAATCTAGCGGCCCCTAGCACAGATACGCAGTATTTT. Protein sequence: CASNLAAPSTDTQYF.